The 25 T cell receptor beta chains below all came from one sample that was sequenced in a study of CD8 T cells in Susac syndrome. It was with random hexamers that about 0.45 to 1 ug RNA was reverse transcribed. TCRdb recomputed calls from the immunoSEQ multiplex PCR reads with MiXCR, one row per CDR3 protein. Of 80,000 or so distinct CDR3 sequences in the sample, about 92% were seen once. Sequenced: CD4+ T cells from PBMCs. These receptors all stem from a human donor with Susac syndrome.

The V gene is TRBV12-3 or TRBV12-4, the J gene TRBJ1-5; D is unresolved. The CDR3 totals 12 residues. The V gene lost 3 bases and the J gene lost 7 bases, with 7 bases spanning the gap. The CDR3, as DNA: TGTGCCAGCAGTTTCATGGGGCAGCCCCAGCATTTT. Its translation is CASSFMGQPQHF.

The chain joins TRBV6-4 to TRBJ2-6, with D possibly being TRBD1 or TRBD2 (5 bases each). The V end was cut by 0 bases, the J end by 2 bases, with 11 bases between. CDR1 is MRHNA, CDR2 SNTAGT, per germline. The CDR3 covers 17 residues. The CDR3 DNA follows: TGTGCCAGCAGTGACTCGGGACGGAGGCCTGGGGCCAACGTCCTGACTTTC. Its protein product is CASSDSGRRPGANVLTF.

The chain carries TRBV25-1 and TRBJ2-7, with 7 bases fitting TRBD1. Germline V gives CDR1 MGHDK, CDR2 SYGVNS. There are 14 residues in the CDR3. The V gene end was trimmed by 8 bases and the J gene end by 3 bases; junction bases not matched to a gene: 10. The CDR3 reads CASQTTGALYEQYF. The CDR3 nucleotides are TGTGCCAGCCAAACTACAGGGGCCCTCTACGAGCAGTACTTC.

The sample holds a few counts of this clonotype. The chain carries TRBV18 and TRBJ2-3; weak D call: TRBD1 (5 bases). Trimming shortened V by 3 bases and J by 9 bases, and 10 bases separated the two germline ends. Per the germline V gene, CDR1 is KGHSH and CDR2 is LQKENI. This CDR3 contains 12 residues. The CDR3 spells CASSPDSGTQYF. The CDR3 DNA reads as TGTGCCAGCTCACCCGACAGTGGAACGCAGTATTTT.

V gene TRBV9 combines with J gene TRBJ2-3, with 11 nucleotides matching TRBD2. CDR3 length: 17 residues. Germline V gives CDR1 SGDLS, CDR2 YYNGEE. The trim removed 4 bases at V and 1 base at J, leaving 8 bases unmatched. The CDR3 region has the DNA TGTGCCAGCAGCCGCACCCCGGGACTAGCGGGCACAGATACGCAGTATTTT. This gives the protein CASSRTPGLAGTDTQYF.

The V call is TRBV30, the J call TRBJ2-7; D gene ambiguous. Germline V gene lookup returns CDR1 GTSNPN and CDR2 SVGIG (reference sequence). V was trimmed by 5 bases and J by 2 bases, leaving 4 bases between them. The CDR3 totals 10 residues. CDR3 residues: CAWGTYEQYF. The CDR3 nucleotides are TGTGCCTGGGGGACCTACGAGCAGTACTTC.

The chain links TRBV20-1 to TRBJ1-2; unclear D gene. V shed 2 bases and J shed 5 bases, with 12 bases lying between them. Germline CDR1 DFQATT, CDR2 SNEGSKA (reference sequence). This CDR3 spans 13 amino acids. The CDR3 is CSARWAQNYGYTF. CDR3 coding DNA: TGCAGTGCTAGATGGGCTCAGAATTATGGCTACACCTTC.

CDR3 sequence (DNA): TGTGCCAGCAGCTTAGTTTCCGGGAGGGCCTACAATGAGCAGTTCTTC. Translation: CASSLVSGRAYNEQFF. The rearrangement uses TRBV7-9 and TRBJ2-1; TRBD2 aligns across 8 bases. Germline values: CDR1 SEHNR, CDR2 FQNEAQ (reference sequence). This CDR3 is 16 amino acids long. Unmatched junction bases numbered 4, after V lost 1 base and J lost 2 bases.

The chain couples TRBV11-1 to TRBJ2-1; tentatively, D is TRBD2 (7 bases). V gave up 8 bases and J gave up 0 bases, with 23 bases separating them. The CDR3 is 18 residues long. Germline values: CDR1 SGHAT, CDR2 FQDESV (reference sequence). As DNA, the CDR3 is TGTGCCAGCCAACCTAGGGGGAGGGGCCCGGGCTCCTACAATGAGCAGTTCTTC. Its protein product is CASQPRGRGPGSYNEQFF.

V and J are TRBV12-3 or TRBV12-4 and TRBJ2-5; 7 bases agree with TRBD2. The CDR3 spans 15 residues. V trimming: 6 bases; J trimming: 5 bases; junction bases outside the gene matches: 12. The CDR3 region is CASSAYGAGEETQYF. The CDR3 region has the DNA TGTGCCAGCAGCGCGTACGGGGCGGGAGAGGAGACCCAGTACTTC.

The J gene is TRBJ2-1, the V gene TRBV20-1; weak D call: TRBD2 (6 bases). The V end was cut by 7 bases, the J end by 4 bases, with 14 bases between. CDR3 length equals 13 residues. Germline V gene sequence: CDR1 DFQATT, CDR2 SNEGSKA (reference sequence). CDR3 bases: TGCAGTGTGGGAGGACTACCGTACAATGAGCAGTTCTTC. The encoded protein is CSVGGLPYNEQFF.

This chain connects TRBV7-2 to TRBJ1-5; no firm D call. Between the trimmed V and J ends, which lost 2 bases and 11 bases, there was a span of 13 bases. Germline CDR1 and CDR2: SGHTA and FQGNSA. The CDR3 consists of 13 residues. The CDR3 protein is CASSLPPGATQHF. CDR3 nucleotide sequence: TGTGCCAGCAGCTTACCCCCCGGTGCGACCCAGCATTTT.

The chain links TRBV18 to TRBJ1-4; 7 nucleotides match TRBD1. CDR1 KGHSH and CDR2 LQKENI come from the germline V gene. The CDR3 sequence is 15 residues long. V was clipped by 4 bases and J by 8 bases; unmatched bases: 10. The CDR3 bases are TGTGCCAGCTCACATCTTCGACAGGGTGGGGAAAAACTGTTTTTT. As protein: CASSHLRQGGEKLFF.

The J gene is TRBJ1-5, the V gene TRBV7-2, with D unresolved. CDR3 length: 15 amino acids. Trimming left V 2 bases short and J 6 bases short, with 14 bases between. Germline V gene sequence: CDR1 SGHTA, CDR2 FQGNSA. CDR3 nucleotide sequence: TGTGCCAGCAGCTTACTTGAGACCGTTGGTCAGCCCCAGCATTTT. Its protein product is CASSLLETVGQPQHF.

This chain connects TRBV19 to TRBJ1-1, with D perhaps matching TRBD1 (5 bases). The germline CDR1 and CDR2 sequences are LNHDA and SQIVND (reference sequence). CDR3 length: 15 residues. Deletions cut 3 bases from V and 0 bases from J, with 11 bases between. The CDR3 DNA follows: TGTGCCAGTAGTATCCAAAAGGGGATGAACACTGAAGCTTTCTTT. It specifies CASSIQKGMNTEAFF.

This rearrangement joins TRBV6-5 to TRBJ1-2, with 10 bases aligning to TRBD1. The trim removed 5 bases at V and 9 bases at J, leaving 9 bases unmatched. This CDR3 region has 14 residues. Germline loops: CDR1 MNHEY, CDR2 SVGAGI. CDR3 sequence: CASSGDRGFGSYTF. The CDR3 nucleotides are TGTGCCAGCAGTGGGGACAGGGGTTTCGGGAGCTACACCTTC.

The rearrangement links TRBV4-1 to TRBJ2-1; D is perhaps TRBD1 or TRBD2 (5 bases each). The CDR3 sequence is 14 residues long. Germline V lookup: CDR1 MGHRA, CDR2 YSYEKL. The V and J ends lost 1 base and 10 bases respectively, with 14 bases between them. The CDR3 DNA reads TGCGCCAGCAGCCAAGCGGCTCGGGGACGGGAGCAGTTCTTC. It yields the protein CASSQAARGREQFF.

V usage is TRBV7-9 and J usage is TRBJ2-1; D is unclear. This CDR3 comprises 16 residues. Germline V gene data show CDR1 as SEHNR and CDR2 as FQNEAQ (reference sequence). Trimming left V 2 bases short and J 2 bases short, with 13 bases between. The CDR3 spells CASSLISWEAYNEQFF. The CDR3 region has the DNA TGTGCCAGCAGCTTAATCTCGTGGGAAGCCTACAATGAGCAGTTCTTC. The complete variable domain, with remaining parts taken from reference TRBV7-9 and TRBJ2-1, reads DTGVSQNPRHKITKRGQNVTFRCDPISEHNRLYWYRQTLGQGPEFLTYFQNEAQLEKSRLLSDRFSAERPKGSFSTLEIQRTEQGDSAMYLCASSLISWEAYNEQFFGPGTRLTVL.

J is TRBJ1-3 and V is TRBV5-6, with no clear D. There are 13 residues in the CDR3. CDR1 and CDR2 (germline): SGHDT, YYEEEE. V shed 0 bases and J shed 4 bases, with 5 bases lying between them. This CDR3 is CASSLGVGNTIYF. CDR3 sequence (DNA): TGTGCCAGCAGCTTGGGAGTCGGAAACACCATATATTTT.

The rearrangement uses TRBV7-8 and TRBJ1-1, with unresolved D. The germline CDR1 and CDR2 sequences are SGHVS and FQNEAQ. Trimming took 3 bases from V and 11 from J, leaving 16 bases between them. CDR3 length: 13 residues. CDR3 nucleotide sequence: TGTGCCAGCAGCTTTCCGATACGGGGTGGCGCTTTCTTT. This encodes CASSFPIRGGAFF.

The gene calls are TRBV27 and TRBJ1-2; D is ambiguous. CDR1 is MNHEY and CDR2 is SMNVEV in the germline V gene (reference sequence). V lost 2 bases to trimming and J lost 7 bases, with 14 bases between them. This CDR3 is 14 amino acids long. The CDR3 spells CASSLVGIGGGYTF. Written as DNA, the CDR3 is TGTGCCAGCAGTTTAGTCGGGATAGGCGGTGGCTACACCTTC.

This clonotype has just one count. The V and J genes are TRBV21-1 and TRBJ1-2; the tabulated D call, TRBD1, remains unverified against the DNA. TRBV21-1 constitutes a pseudogene. The CDR3 length is 10 residues. CDR3 bases: TGTGCCAGCAGCCAGGACAGTAAGGACTTC. Its protein product is CASSQDSKDF.

This chain connects TRBV5-1 to TRBJ2-1; D possibly corresponds to TRBD1 (5 bases). V was pared by 2 bases and J by 12 bases, with 18 bases between. Looked up from germline, CDR1 is SGHRS and CDR2 is YFSETQ. This CDR3 has 14 residues. The CDR3 loop is CASSLQDYNYGQFF. CDR3 bases: TGCGCCAGCAGCTTACAGGATTACAATTATGGGCAGTTCTTC.

This clonotype was recorded a few times. The V and J genes are TRBV27 and TRBJ2-7, with 10 positions matching TRBD1. Germline assignment: CDR1 MNHEY and CDR2 SMNVEV (reference sequence). V was clipped by 4 bases and J by 5 bases; unmatched bases: 5. The CDR3 is made up of 14 amino acids. DNA of the CDR3: TGTGCCAGCAGTTACCGGGACAGGGGCCACGAGCAGTACTTC. Encoded protein: CASSYRDRGHEQYF.

The chain carries TRBV6-5 and TRBJ2-2; no clear D. The CDR3 contains 14 residues. Trimming removed 2 bases at V and 8 bases at J, with 12 bases between. Per germline, CDR1 MNHEY and CDR2 SVGAGI. This CDR3 reads CASSYEVPPGELFF. The CDR3 DNA is TGTGCCAGCAGTTACGAGGTACCCCCGGGGGAGCTGTTTTTT.